This T cell receptor beta chain was recovered during a study of T-cell reconstitution after alpha-beta-depleted transplantation in children. Germline V lookup: CDR1 DFQATT, CDR2 SNEGSKA (reference sequence). The CDR3 extends over 20 amino acids. J lost 0 bases, V lost 0 bases, and 15 bases had no gene match. TCRbeta library construction was performed incorporating unique molecular identifiers. A single record per CDR3 protein comes from TCRdb applying MiXCR to the PCR reads. The repertoire holds around 400,000 distinct CDR3 sequences, with 11% as singletons. This rearrangement joins TRBV20-1 to TRBJ2-1; 9 bases map to TRBD2. The sequences come from PBMCs from the stem cell graft donor, collected from the stem cell graft. This TCR derives from a human donor who donated a stem cell graft to a child with acute myeloid leukemia. CDR3 coding DNA: TGCAGTGCTAGAGATTTGTTGCGACTAGCGGAACGTAACTCCTACAATGAGCAGTTCTTC. This gives the protein CSARDLLRLAERNSYNEQFF.